The clone carrying this TCR beta chain showed up just once. Its matching antigen is unknown. Separate sequencing covered autoproliferating (CFSE-dim) and non-proliferating (CFSE-high) T cells from stimulus-free culture. Replicate wells were pooled after six to eight days of stimulus-free culture of some 50 million CFSE-labeled PBMCs. The PBMCs received approximately 0.5 uM CFSE and serum-free culture with no added stimuli. This entry comes from a study of memory B cells and T cells in multiple sclerosis. Findings and limits, study-wide: Compartments had unequal clone-set sizes, affecting shared clonotype counts.

V was pared by 2 bases and J by 7 bases, with 12 bases between. Per germline, CDR1 GTSNPN and CDR2 SVGIG (reference sequence). The CDR3 contains 13 residues. TCRdb keeps only in-frame clones here, not all; method: immunoSEQ multiplex PCR. The table lists around 50,000 clones, roughly 80% of them singletons. The clonotype originates from a human donor with multiple sclerosis. The sequenced material came from PBMCs from blood kept in culture. V gene TRBV30 combines with J gene TRBJ1-5, with D perhaps TRBD1 (5 bases). The chain's CDR3 is CAWSFNGDQPQHF. Here the CDR3 DNA reads TGTGCCTGGAGTTTTAACGGGGACCAGCCCCAGCATTTT.